The 24 T cell receptor beta chains listed next were all sequenced from one sample in a study of cytotoxic CD8 clonotypes in ibrutinib-treated CLL. Produced via immunoSEQ multiplex PCR; TCRdb's table is partial and in-frame only. The profile shows 160,000 or so clones, 70% to 85% of them singletons. This specimen consisted of PBMCs, obtained after 12 months of ibrutinib treatment. All receptors come from a human donor with chronic lymphocytic leukemia.

The chain is built from TRBV28 and TRBJ2-7, with unresolved D. V gave up 3 bases and J gave up 7 bases, with 19 bases separating them. Germline loops: CDR1 MDHEN, CDR2 SYDVKM. This CDR3 has 15 amino acids. The CDR3 loop reads CASSLVHLALREQYF. The CDR3 nucleotides are TGTGCCAGCAGTTTGGTACACTTAGCACTCCGGGAGCAGTACTTC.

V and J are TRBV7-9 and TRBJ2-3; 10 nucleotides match TRBD2. Per germline, CDR1 SEHNR and CDR2 FQNEAQ (reference sequence). The CDR3 extends over 16 amino acids. After removal of 3 bases from V and 4 bases from J, the junction contained 7 bases not matched to a gene. CDR3 sequence (DNA): TGTGCCAGCAGCTTTATAGCGGGGGGAAGTGCAGATACGCAGTATTTT. Protein product: CASSFIAGGSADTQYF.

The V and J genes are TRBV7-9 and TRBJ2-1, with 8 bases fitting TRBD2. Germline loops: CDR1 SEHNR, CDR2 FQNEAQ (reference sequence). Trimming took 5 bases from V and 5 from J; bases not matched to a gene: 8. This CDR3 comprises 15 residues. CDR3: CASSPPGGWDNEQFF. CDR3 sequence (DNA): TGTGCCAGCAGCCCGCCGGGGGGGTGGGACAATGAGCAGTTCTTC.

This rearrangement joins TRBV5-1 to TRBJ1-1; D unclear. Germline V gene lookup returns CDR1 SGHRS and CDR2 YFSETQ. The V end lost 0 bases, the J end lost 4 bases, and 16 bases lay between the germline ends. The CDR3 sequence is 16 residues long. The CDR3 bases are TGCGCCAGCAGCTTGGAAGGTGGGAGCGAGGCCACTGAAGCTTTCTTT. Protein product: CASSLEGGSEATEAFF.

The V call is TRBV12-5, the J call TRBJ1-3; D perhaps matches TRBD1 (6 bases). V lost 4 bases, J lost 0 bases, and 16 bases lay in between. Germline CDR1 reads LGHNT; CDR2 reads FRNRAP. This CDR3 spans 17 amino acids. CDR3 residues: CASGYPIQGYSGNTIYF. The CDR3 nucleotides read TGTGCTAGTGGTTACCCAATACAGGGCTACTCTGGAAACACCATATATTTT.

This clone was detected a few times. The chain carries TRBV15 and TRBJ2-1; 11 bases map to TRBD1. V shed 3 bases and J 6 bases; nucleotides not matched to a gene: 10. Germline CDR1 LNHNV, CDR2 YYDKDF (reference sequence). The CDR3 runs 17 residues. This CDR3 is CATSSASGTGGSNEQFF. DNA for the CDR3: TGTGCCACCAGCAGTGCTTCCGGGACAGGGGGAAGCAATGAGCAGTTCTTC.

The V gene is TRBV13, the J gene TRBJ2-7; either TRBD1 or TRBD2 may fit D (5 bases each). V shed 2 bases and J shed 3 bases, with 14 bases lying between them. Germline V gene data show CDR1 as PRHDT and CDR2 as FYEKMQ (reference sequence). This CDR3 comprises 15 residues. CDR3 sequence (DNA): TGTGCCAGCAGCTTATCCCGGGACGGCCTCTACGAGCAGTACTTC. As protein: CASSLSRDGLYEQYF.

The genes are TRBV9 and TRBJ1-4, with D possibly matching TRBD1 (5 bases). Germline lookup yields CDR1 SGDLS and CDR2 YYNGEE. Trimming took off 1 base at V and 8 bases at J, with 15 bases between the two ends. The CDR3 has 15 residues. Written as DNA, the CDR3 is TGTGCCAGCAGCGTAAGGTCAGGGAGGAACGAAAAACTGTTTTTT. The encoded protein is CASSVRSGRNEKLFF.

The chain has TRBV5-1 and TRBJ2-7; the D gene is possibly TRBD2 (5 bases). Per germline, CDR1 SGHRS and CDR2 YFSETQ. Trimming cost V 1 base and J 7 bases, with 6 bases left between them. This CDR3 comprises 11 residues. CDR3 protein: CASSLTGEQYF. The CDR3 DNA follows: TGCGCCAGCAGCTTGACGGGAGAGCAGTACTTC. The full variable domain, in which reference TRBV5-1 and TRBJ2-7 provide the parts outside the CDR3, is KAGVTQTPRYLIKTRGQQVTLSCSPISGHRSVSWYQQTPGQGLQFLFEYFSETQRNKGNFPGRFSGRQFSNSRSEMNVSTLELGDSALYLCASSLTGEQYFGPGTRLTVT.

The chain is built from TRBV7-8 and TRBJ1-1; TRBD1 agrees at 8 bases. With 6 bases clipped from V and 0 bases from J, the junction kept 3 bases outside the gene matches. CDR3 length: 14 residues. CDR1 SGHVS and CDR2 FQNEAQ come from the germline V gene. The DNA of the CDR3 is TGTGCCAGCAGACAGACAGGGGTGAACACTGAAGCTTTCTTT. Encoded protein: CASRQTGVNTEAFF.

This clone appeared a few times. This chain uses TRBV4-1 with TRBJ1-4; perhaps TRBD1 as D (6 bases). The CDR3 is 14 residues long. In germline, CDR1 is MGHRA, CDR2 YSYEKL. V was trimmed by 4 bases and J by 7 bases, leaving 13 bases between them. The CDR3 coding sequence is TGCGCCAGCAGCCTACAGGGAGTCGGTGAAAAACTGTTTTTT. Translated, it gives CASSLQGVGEKLFF.

This sequence joins TRBV7-3 and TRBJ2-1, with D perhaps being TRBD1 or TRBD2 (6 bases each). V shed 5 bases and J shed 4 bases, with 12 bases lying between them. The CDR3 is 14 residues long. Germline V gene lookup returns CDR1 SGHTA and CDR2 FQGTGA. CDR3 region: CASSLQGGYNEQFF. The DNA for the CDR3 is TGTGCCAGCAGCCTTCAAGGGGGGTACAATGAGCAGTTCTTC.

This clone came up many times. The chain links TRBV4-2 to TRBJ1-2, with 9 bases fitting TRBD1. This CDR3 is 17 amino acids long. V lost 4 bases and J lost 2; bases outside the gene matches: 11. CDR1 and CDR2 (germline): LGHNA, YNFKEQ. The CDR3 protein is CASSPLLRDRANYGYTF. The CDR3 region has the DNA TGTGCCAGCAGCCCCCTACTCCGGGACAGGGCAAACTATGGCTACACCTTC.

This rearrangement joins TRBV7-7 to TRBJ2-5; D unresolved. Germline V gene sequence: CDR1 SSHAT, CDR2 FNYEAQ (reference sequence). V lost 1 base and J lost 2, with 20 bases in between. The CDR3 runs 18 residues. CDR3 region: CASSLGLRARNNQETQYF. The CDR3 bases are TGTGCCAGCAGCTTAGGACTTCGAGCCAGGAACAATCAAGAGACCCAGTACTTC.

The rearrangement links TRBV7-3 to TRBJ2-2, with D hard to call. The germline V and J ends were trimmed by 5 bases and 6 bases, with 10 bases remaining between them. Germline loops: CDR1 SGHTA, CDR2 FQGTGA. The CDR3 contains 13 residues. The CDR3 here is CASSPSRPGELFF. CDR3 nucleotide sequence: TGTGCCAGCAGCCCCTCCCGCCCCGGGGAGCTGTTTTTT.

The chain carries TRBV5-5 and TRBJ1-2; tentatively, D is TRBD1 (5 bases). Germline lookup yields CDR1 SGHKS and CDR2 YYEKEE (reference sequence). Trimming shortened V by 0 bases and J by 5 bases, and 14 bases separated the two germline ends. The CDR3 is made up of 15 amino acids. The CDR3 DNA follows: TGTGCCAGCAGCTTGGGTGCAGGGTCTTTATATGGCTACACCTTC. It translates to CASSLGAGSLYGYTF.

This clone was recorded only once. V is TRBV6-6 and J is TRBJ1-2, with 7 bases identical to TRBD1. CDR3 size: 13 residues. J lost 2 bases, V lost 5 bases, and 2 bases had no gene match. Germline V lookup: CDR1 MNHNY, CDR2 SVGAGI (reference sequence). The CDR3 loop reads CASSTGQNYGYTF. DNA for the CDR3: TGTGCCAGCAGTACGGGACAGAACTATGGCTACACCTTC.

Points on this clone: This sample also contains other DNA sequences that code for the same CDR3. The rearrangement joins TRBV27 to TRBJ1-2, with 7 bases lining up with TRBD1. Germline-derived CDR1 and CDR2 are MNHEY and SMNVEV (reference sequence). The V segment lost 4 bases and the J segment 2 bases; nucleotides outside the gene matches: 7. This CDR3 has 15 amino acids. CDR3 sequence: CASSSQGTGNYGYTF. Here the CDR3 DNA reads TGTGCCAGCAGTTCACAGGGGACGGGGAACTATGGCTACACCTTC.

This rearrangement joins TRBV5-1 to TRBJ2-2, with 7 bases lining up with TRBD1. Germline V CDR1 and CDR2: SGHRS, YFSETQ. CDR3 length: 15 amino acids. V shed 4 bases, J shed 7 bases, and the junction held 10 bases outside the gene matches. The CDR3 DNA is TGCGCCAGCAGCCCCCAGACAGGGAGAGACGGGGAGCTGTTTTTT. It encodes CASSPQTGRDGELFF.

The chain couples TRBV7-2 to TRBJ2-5; no firm D call. Germline V CDR1 and CDR2: SGHTA, FQGNSA. The CDR3 sequence is 13 residues long. V was trimmed by 4 bases and J by 6 bases, leaving 12 bases between them. The CDR3 coding sequence is TGTGCCAGCAGCTCAAATAGTCAAAAGACCCAGTACTTC. This encodes CASSSNSQKTQYF.

This chain connects TRBV2 to TRBJ1-6, with a tentative D call TRBD1 (5 bases). Deletions cut 4 bases from V and 10 bases from J, with 17 bases between. The CDR3 spans 15 residues. The germline V gene has CDR1 SNHLY and CDR2 FYNNEI. The CDR3 loop reads CASSGGTGSGSPLHF. In nucleotides, the CDR3 is TGTGCCAGCAGTGGGGGGACGGGATCCGGGTCACCCCTCCACTTT.

This chain uses TRBV27 with TRBJ2-1, with 11 bases fitting TRBD2. The CDR3 covers 15 residues. V shed 5 bases and J 5 bases; nucleotides not matched to a gene: 5. Germline V CDR1 and CDR2: MNHEY, SMNVEV (reference sequence). The CDR3 nucleotides are TGTGCCAGCAGTGCCACTAGCGGGAGCAACAATGAGCAGTTCTTC. It encodes CASSATSGSNNEQFF.

CDR3 nucleotides: TGTGCCAGCAGCCTCAGGGGGGACTACGAGCAGTACTTC. Amino acid sequence: CASSLRGDYEQYF. This sequence joins TRBV28 and TRBJ2-7; D is perhaps TRBD1 (7 bases). The CDR3 totals 13 residues. CDR1 and CDR2 (germline): MDHEN, SYDVKM. The germline V and J ends were trimmed by 6 bases and 3 bases, with 12 bases remaining between them.

This clone was recorded a few times. V and J are TRBV5-4 and TRBJ2-7, with 9 bases fitting TRBD1. CDR1 SGHNT and CDR2 YYREEE come from the germline V gene (reference sequence). The CDR3 totals 14 residues. J lost 1 base, V lost 4 bases, and 3 bases had no gene match. The CDR3 region is CASSPDRGSYEQYF. The CDR3 coding sequence is TGTGCCAGCAGCCCGGACAGGGGTTCCTACGAGCAGTACTTC.